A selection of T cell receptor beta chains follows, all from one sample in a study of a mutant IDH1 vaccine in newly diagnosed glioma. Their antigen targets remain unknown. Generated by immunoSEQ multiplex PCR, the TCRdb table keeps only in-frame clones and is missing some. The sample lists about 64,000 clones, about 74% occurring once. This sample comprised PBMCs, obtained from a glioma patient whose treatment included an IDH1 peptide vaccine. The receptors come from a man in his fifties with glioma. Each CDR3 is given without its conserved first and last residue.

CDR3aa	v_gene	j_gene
SVEIQGGGEKLF	TRBV29-1	TRBJ1-4
ASSASGGRSRRTDTQY	TRBV9	TRBJ2-3
AWSTDPSGYT	TRBV30	TRBJ1-2
SVGNRGGEKLF	TRBV29-1	TRBJ1-4
ADRGLNGYT	TRBV2	TRBJ1-2
ASSFQGSGANVLT	TRBV5-1	TRBJ2-6
ASSQARGLETQY	TRBV4-2	TRBJ2-5
ASSRTGYGQPQH	TRBV2	TRBJ1-5
ASSIYRGGTDTQY	TRBV9	TRBJ2-3
ASSLRRGAGEQF	TRBV7-2	TRBJ2-1
ASSPVGGQGGQPQH	TRBV18	TRBJ1-5
ASSSAGGFNGYT	TRBV28	TRBJ1-2
ASSSQLGRDTQY	TRBV5-1	TRBJ2-3
ASKGRENQPQH	TRBV7-2	TRBJ1-5
ASSEPGGTKTEQF	TRBV25-1	TRBJ2-1
ASSVDGTGRTEAF	TRBV9	TRBJ1-1
ASSPVDGRNQPQH	TRBV9	TRBJ1-5
ASTLAGHRNTEAF	TRBV19	TRBJ1-1
ASSSKTGGTEAF	TRBV11-1	TRBJ1-1
ASTKQGAHIQY	TRBV6-5	TRBJ2-4
ASSQGAGGAGTDTQY	TRBV4-1	TRBJ2-3
ASSSRTGTGSNQPQH	TRBV27	TRBJ1-5
ASSLPRGANTGELF	TRBV5-4	TRBJ2-2
ATSRETLQETQY	TRBV15	TRBJ2-5
ASSLDSGRGVFQPQH	TRBV7-2	TRBJ1-5
SVGLGQARGYT	TRBV29-1	TRBJ1-2
ASGGQGKAEQY	TRBV30	TRBJ2-7
ASSALGRASSYNEQF	TRBV9	TRBJ2-1
ASRRSNQPQH	TRBV28	TRBJ1-5
ASSYAGETQY	TRBV6-5	TRBJ2-5
ASSPSIQGDTEAF	TRBV9	TRBJ1-1
ASTGGGPDEQY	TRBV10-1	TRBJ2-7
SPMDRETQY	TRBV20-1	TRBJ2-5
ASSEEREGQPQH	TRBV2	TRBJ1-5
ASTRTDHSNQPQH	TRBV19	TRBJ1-5
ASSVLGQANYGYT	TRBV6-1	TRBJ1-2
ASSLVWGAQGNQPQH	TRBV5-8	TRBJ1-5
ASSLEASGETQY	TRBV5-1	TRBJ2-5
AWSVRQYSYEQY	TRBV30	TRBJ2-7
ASSSPGQGASEQY	TRBV28	TRBJ2-7
ASSPLTASSTDTQY	TRBV5-1	TRBJ2-3
ATSRGGLAGRRTDTQY	TRBV15	TRBJ2-3
ASSSLTRELF	TRBV5-8	TRBJ2-2
ASSVDLSGTGNTIY	TRBV9	TRBJ1-3
ASSYGTGGMNTEAF	TRBV6-6	TRBJ1-1
ASSDGGAREAF	TRBV10-1	TRBJ1-1
ASSLRGGGDTQY	TRBV5-1	TRBJ2-3
ASSPTGTYNEQF	TRBV7-2	TRBJ2-1
ASSPTGSYHGYT	TRBV7-2	TRBJ1-2
ASSLGGGADSYEQY	TRBV7-2	TRBJ2-7
SVVGQGYEQY	TRBV29-1	TRBJ2-7
ALNWGRGYGYT	TRBV30	TRBJ1-2
ASSFGAGNSYEQY	TRBV5-8	TRBJ2-7